Described below is a single TCR beta chain sequence and its context. Using the 5' RACE reads, TCRdb records one entry per CDR3 protein without DNA. The clone table shows roughly 420,000 distinct CDR3 sequences, with the ten largest holding roughly 8%. These data originate in a study of T cells expressing NK-cell markers. The material sequenced was blood T cells: a sorted CD56 or NKG2C T cell subset, CD4+ or CD8+ T cells, or bulk PBMC T cells (not recorded which). This clonotype was obtained from a woman between 18 and 70 years old in good health.

The CDR3 protein is CSVEKGQGAGEQYF. The chain has TRBV29-1 and TRBJ2-7; TCRdb calls TRBD1, which cannot be checked without DNA. The V gene's germline CDR1 is SQVTM and CDR2 ANQGSEA. This CDR3 contains 14 residues.